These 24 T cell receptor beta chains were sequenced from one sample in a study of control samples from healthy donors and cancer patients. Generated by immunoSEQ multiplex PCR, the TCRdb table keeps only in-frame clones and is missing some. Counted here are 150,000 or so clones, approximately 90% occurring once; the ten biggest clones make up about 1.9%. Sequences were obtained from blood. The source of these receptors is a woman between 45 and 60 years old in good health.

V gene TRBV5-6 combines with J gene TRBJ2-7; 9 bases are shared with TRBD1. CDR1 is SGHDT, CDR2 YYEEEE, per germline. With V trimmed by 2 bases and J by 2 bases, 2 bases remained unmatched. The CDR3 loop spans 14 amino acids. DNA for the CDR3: TGTGCCAGCAGCTTAGGACAGGGGCCCTACGAGCAGTACTTC. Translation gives CASSLGQGPYEQYF.

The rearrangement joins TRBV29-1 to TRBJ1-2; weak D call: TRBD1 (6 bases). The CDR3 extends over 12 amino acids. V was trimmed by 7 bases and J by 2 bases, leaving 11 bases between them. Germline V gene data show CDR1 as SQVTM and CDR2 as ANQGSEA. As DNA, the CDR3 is TGCAGCGGTCAGGACAGCAACTATGGCTACACCTTC. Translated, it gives CSGQDSNYGYTF. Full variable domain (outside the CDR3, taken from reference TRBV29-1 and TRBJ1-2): SAVISQKPSRDICQRGTSLTIQCQVDSQVTMMFWYRQQPGQSLTLIATANQGSEATYESGFVIDKFPISRPNLTFSTLTVSNMSPEDSSIYLCSGQDSNYGYTFGSGTRLTVV.

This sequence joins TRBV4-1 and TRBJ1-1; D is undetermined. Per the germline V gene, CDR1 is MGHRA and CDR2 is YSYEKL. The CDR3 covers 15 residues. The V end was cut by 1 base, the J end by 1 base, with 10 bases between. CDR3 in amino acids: CASSQGSTRNTEAFF. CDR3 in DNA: TGCGCCAGCAGCCAAGGGTCCACACGGAACACTGAAGCTTTCTTT.

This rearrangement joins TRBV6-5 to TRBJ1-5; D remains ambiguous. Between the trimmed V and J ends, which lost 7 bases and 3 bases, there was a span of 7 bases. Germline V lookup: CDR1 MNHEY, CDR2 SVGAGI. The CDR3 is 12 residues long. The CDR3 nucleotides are TGTGCCAGCACTCACGCCAATCAGCCCCAGCATTTT. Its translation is CASTHANQPQHF.

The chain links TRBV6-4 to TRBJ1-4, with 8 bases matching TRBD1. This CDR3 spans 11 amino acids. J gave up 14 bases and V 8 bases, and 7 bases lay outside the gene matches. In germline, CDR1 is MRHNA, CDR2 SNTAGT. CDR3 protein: CASQGARRLFF. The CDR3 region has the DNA TGTGCCAGCCAGGGGGCCCGAAGGCTGTTTTTT.

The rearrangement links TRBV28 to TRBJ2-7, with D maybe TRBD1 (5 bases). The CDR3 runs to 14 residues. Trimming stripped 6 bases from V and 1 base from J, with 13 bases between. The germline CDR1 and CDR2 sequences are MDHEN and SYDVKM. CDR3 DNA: TGTGCCAGCAGCCCAGGGTTGGGGTCCTACGAGCAGTACTTC. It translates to CASSPGLGSYEQYF.

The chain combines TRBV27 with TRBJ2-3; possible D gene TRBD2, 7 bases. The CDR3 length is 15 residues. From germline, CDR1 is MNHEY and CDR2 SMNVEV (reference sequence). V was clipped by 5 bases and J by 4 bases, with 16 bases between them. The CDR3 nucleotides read TGTGCCAGCAGTCCGAGGGGGGGGGCCCCAGATACGCAGTATTTT. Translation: CASSPRGGAPDTQYF.

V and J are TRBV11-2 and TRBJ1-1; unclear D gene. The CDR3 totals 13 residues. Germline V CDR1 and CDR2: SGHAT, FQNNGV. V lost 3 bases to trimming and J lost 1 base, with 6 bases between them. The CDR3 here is CASSFSENTEAFF. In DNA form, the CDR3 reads TGTGCCAGCAGCTTCTCAGAGAACACTGAAGCTTTCTTT.

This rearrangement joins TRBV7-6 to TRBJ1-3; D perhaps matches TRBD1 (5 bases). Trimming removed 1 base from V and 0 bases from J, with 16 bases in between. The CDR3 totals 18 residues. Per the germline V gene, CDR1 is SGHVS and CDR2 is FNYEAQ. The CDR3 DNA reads TGTGCCAGCAGCTTAGGAATTCAGGGTTCTGGCTCTGGAAACACCATATATTTT. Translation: CASSLGIQGSGSGNTIYF.

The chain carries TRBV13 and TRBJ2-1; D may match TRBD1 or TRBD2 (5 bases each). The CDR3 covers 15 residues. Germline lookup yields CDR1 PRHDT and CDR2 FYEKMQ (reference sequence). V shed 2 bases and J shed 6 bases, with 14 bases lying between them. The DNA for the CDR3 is TGTGCCAGCAGCTTATTGGGGACGGCCATCAATGAGCAGTTCTTC. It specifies CASSLLGTAINEQFF.

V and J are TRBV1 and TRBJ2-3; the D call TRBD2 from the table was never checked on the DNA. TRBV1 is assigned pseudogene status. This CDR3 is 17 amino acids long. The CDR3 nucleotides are TGCACCAGCAGCCAACCCAGCGGGAGGTCAGGGGGAGATACGCAGTATTTT. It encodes CTSSQPSGRSGGDTQYF.

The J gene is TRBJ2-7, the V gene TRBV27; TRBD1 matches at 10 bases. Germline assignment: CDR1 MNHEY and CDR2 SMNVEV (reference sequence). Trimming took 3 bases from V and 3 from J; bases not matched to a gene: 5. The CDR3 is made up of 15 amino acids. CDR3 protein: CASSFQRDRGYEQYF. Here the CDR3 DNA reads TGTGCCAGCAGTTTTCAACGGGACAGGGGCTACGAGCAGTACTTC.

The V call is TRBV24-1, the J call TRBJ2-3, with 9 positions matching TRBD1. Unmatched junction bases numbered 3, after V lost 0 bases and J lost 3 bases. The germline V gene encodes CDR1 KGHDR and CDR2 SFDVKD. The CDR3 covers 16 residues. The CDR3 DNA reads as TGTGCCACCAGTGATTTGAGGGGACAGGGAACAGATACGCAGTATTTT. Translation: CATSDLRGQGTDTQYF.

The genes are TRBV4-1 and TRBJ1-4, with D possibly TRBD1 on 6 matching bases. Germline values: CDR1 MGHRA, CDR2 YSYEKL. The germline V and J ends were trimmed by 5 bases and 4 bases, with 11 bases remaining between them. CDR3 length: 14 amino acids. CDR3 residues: CASSRGGNNEKLFF. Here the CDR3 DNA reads TGCGCCAGCAGCAGGGGGGGTAATAATGAAAAACTGTTTTTT.

The CDR3 region is CASSQALGAGGPTEAFF. Here the CDR3 DNA reads TGTGCCAGCAGCCAAGCTCTCGGTGCCGGGGGTCCGACTGAAGCTTTCTTT. This chain links TRBV3-1 (or the pseudogene TRBV3-2) with TRBJ1-1; tentatively, D is TRBD1 (5 bases). The CDR3 runs to 17 residues. The germline V gene encodes CDR1 LGHDT and CDR2 YNNKEL (reference sequence). The germline V and J ends were trimmed by 1 base and 5 bases, with 20 bases remaining between them.

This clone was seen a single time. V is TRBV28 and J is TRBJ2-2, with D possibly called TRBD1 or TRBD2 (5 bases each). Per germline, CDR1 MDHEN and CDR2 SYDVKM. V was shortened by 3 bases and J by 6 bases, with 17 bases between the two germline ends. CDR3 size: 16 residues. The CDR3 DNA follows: TGTGCCAGCAGTTTTCGGGGCCAGAGCCTCCCCGGGGAGCTGTTTTTT. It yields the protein CASSFRGQSLPGELFF. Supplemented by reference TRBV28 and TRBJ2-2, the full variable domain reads DVKVTQSSRYLVKRTGEKVFLECVQDMDHENMFWYRQDPGLGLRLIYFSYDVKMKEKGDIPEGYSVSREKKERFSLILESASTNQTSMYLCASSFRGQSLPGELFFGEGSRLTVL.

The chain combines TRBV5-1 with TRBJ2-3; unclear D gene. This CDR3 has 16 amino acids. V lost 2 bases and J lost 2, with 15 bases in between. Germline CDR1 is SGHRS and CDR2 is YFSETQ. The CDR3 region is CASSLPRNTDTDTQYF. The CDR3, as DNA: TGCGCCAGCAGCTTACCGAGGAACACGGACACAGATACGCAGTATTTT.

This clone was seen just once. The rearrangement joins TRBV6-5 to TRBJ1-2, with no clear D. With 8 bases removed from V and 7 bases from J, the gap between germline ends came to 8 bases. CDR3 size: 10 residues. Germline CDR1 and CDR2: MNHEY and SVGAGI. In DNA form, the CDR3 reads TGTGCCAGCTATGGGCTTGGCTACACCTTC. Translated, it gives CASYGLGYTF.

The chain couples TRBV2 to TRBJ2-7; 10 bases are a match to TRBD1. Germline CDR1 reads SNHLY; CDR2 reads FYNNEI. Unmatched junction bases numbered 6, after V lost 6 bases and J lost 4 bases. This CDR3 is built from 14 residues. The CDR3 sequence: CASRMTGGSYEQYF. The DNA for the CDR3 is TGTGCCAGCAGGATGACAGGGGGCTCTTACGAGCAGTACTTC.

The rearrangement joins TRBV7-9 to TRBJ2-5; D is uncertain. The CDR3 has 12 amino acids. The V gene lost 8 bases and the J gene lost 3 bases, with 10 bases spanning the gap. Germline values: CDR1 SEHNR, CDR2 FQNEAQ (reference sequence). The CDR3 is CASGILEETQYF. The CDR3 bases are TGTGCCAGCGGAATTTTGGAAGAGACCCAGTACTTC.

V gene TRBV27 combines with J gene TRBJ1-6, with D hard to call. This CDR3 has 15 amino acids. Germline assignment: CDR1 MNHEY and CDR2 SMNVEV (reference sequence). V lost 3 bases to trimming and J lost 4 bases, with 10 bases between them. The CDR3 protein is CASSFGFRYNSPLHF. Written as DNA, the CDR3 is TGTGCCAGCAGTTTTGGTTTCAGGTATAATTCACCCCTCCACTTT.

The CDR3: CASSFSGGANEQFF. In DNA form, the CDR3 reads TGTGCCAGCAGCTTTTCGGGGGGTGCGAATGAGCAGTTCTTC. The J gene is TRBJ2-1, the V gene TRBV5-5; TRBD2 agrees at 7 bases. This CDR3 contains 14 residues. V shed 2 bases, J shed 7 bases, and the junction held 6 bases outside the gene matches. Per the germline V gene, CDR1 is SGHKS and CDR2 is YYEKEE (reference sequence).

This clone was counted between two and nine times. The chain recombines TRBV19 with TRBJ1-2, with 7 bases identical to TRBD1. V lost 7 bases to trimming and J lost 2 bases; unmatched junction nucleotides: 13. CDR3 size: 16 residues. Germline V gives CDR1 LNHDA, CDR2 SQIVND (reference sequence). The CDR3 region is CASNRPDRPLNYGYTF. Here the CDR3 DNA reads TGTGCCAGTAACCGTCCGGACAGGCCTCTCAACTATGGCTACACCTTC. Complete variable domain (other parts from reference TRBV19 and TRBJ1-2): DGGITQSPKYLFRKEGQNVTLSCEQNLNHDAMYWYRQDPGQGLRLIYYSQIVNDFQKGDIAEGYSVSREKKESFPLTVTSAQKNPTAFYLCASNRPDRPLNYGYTFGSGTRLTVV.

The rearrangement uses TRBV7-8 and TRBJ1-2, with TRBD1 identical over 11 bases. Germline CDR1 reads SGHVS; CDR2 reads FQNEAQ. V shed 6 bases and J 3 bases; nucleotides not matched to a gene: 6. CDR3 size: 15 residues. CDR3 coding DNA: TGTGCCAGCAGACCAGGGACAGGGGGATACTATGGCTACACCTTC. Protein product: CASRPGTGGYYGYTF.